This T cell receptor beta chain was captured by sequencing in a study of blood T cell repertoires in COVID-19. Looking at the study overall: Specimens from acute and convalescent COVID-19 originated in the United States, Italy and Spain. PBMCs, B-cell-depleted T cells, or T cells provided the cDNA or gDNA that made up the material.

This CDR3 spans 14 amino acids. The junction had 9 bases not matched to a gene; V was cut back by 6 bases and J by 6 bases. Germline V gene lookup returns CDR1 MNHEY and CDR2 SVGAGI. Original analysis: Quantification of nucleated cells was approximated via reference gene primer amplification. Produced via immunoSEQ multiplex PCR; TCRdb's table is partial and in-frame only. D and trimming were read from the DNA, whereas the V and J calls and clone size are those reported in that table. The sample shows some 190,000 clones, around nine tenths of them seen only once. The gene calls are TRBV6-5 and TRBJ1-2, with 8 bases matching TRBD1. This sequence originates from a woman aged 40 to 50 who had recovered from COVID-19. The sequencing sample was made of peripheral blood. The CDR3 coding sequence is TGTGCCAGCAGCCCAGGGGGCTTCATCGATGGCTACACCTTC. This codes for CASSPGGFIDGYTF.